This T cell receptor (beta chain) originates from a study of CD8 T cells in Susac syndrome. CD8+ and CD4+ blood T cells underwent TCR beta sequencing. RNA was extracted with the RNeasy kit, and a quantity of roughly 0.5 to 1 ug was reverse transcribed using random hexamers. TCRdb fed the immunoSEQ multiplex PCR reads into MiXCR, producing one record per CDR3 protein. The table has tens of thousands of distinct CDR3 sequences, around 93% seen once. Trimming removed 0 bases from V and 7 bases from J, with 10 bases in between. The CDR3 spans 12 residues. CDR1 is SQVTM and CDR2 is ANQGSEA in the germline V gene.

This rearrangement joins TRBV29-1 to TRBJ2-7, with D perhaps matching TRBD1 (6 bases). This clonotype originated in a human donor with Susac syndrome. Sequenced material: CD4+ T cells from PBMCs. CDR3 nucleotide sequence: TGCAGCGTTGAAGATCAGGGGATTGAGCAGTACTTC. Its protein is CSVEDQGIEQYF.